These 27 T cell receptor beta chains were sequenced from one sample in a study of blood T cell repertoires in COVID-19. Clones were sequenced by immunoSEQ multiplex PCR, and TCRdb holds only the in-frame ones, with some missing. The data show fewer than 250,000 clones, roughly 80% seen once. Sequenced: peripheral blood. These receptors were obtained from a woman aged 45-65 years with acute or convalescent COVID-19.

This clone was seen a handful of times. The genes are TRBV6-2 or TRBV6-3 and TRBJ1-5; 8 positions agree with TRBD1. Losses at the gene ends were 2 bases for V and 4 bases for J; bases not matched to a gene: 4. The CDR3 is 15 residues long. The germline V gene encodes CDR1 MNHEY and CDR2 SVGEGT. CDR3 in DNA: TGTGCCAGCAGTTACCGTGGGACAGGAAATCAGCCCCAGCATTTT. This translates into CASSYRGTGNQPQHF.

The V and J genes are TRBV5-8 and TRBJ1-6; 7 bases align to TRBD1. Germline V gene sequence: CDR1 SGHTS, CDR2 YDEGEE. This CDR3 is built from 15 residues. Trimming at V came to 0 bases and at J to 7 bases, leaving 4 bases not matched to a gene. For the CDR3, the DNA is TGTGCCAGCAGCTTGGCCGGGACAGTAAATTCACCCCTCCACTTT. This sequence encodes CASSLAGTVNSPLHF.

This clone has just a few counts. The chain carries TRBV4-1 and TRBJ1-2; 10 bases align to TRBD1. The J segment lost 8 bases and the V segment lost 4 bases, leaving 10 bases of the junction unmatched. Per germline, CDR1 MGHRA and CDR2 YSYEKL. CDR3 length: 15 amino acids. The CDR3 nucleotides are TGCGCCAGCAGCCCCATGGGGGACAGGGGATGGGGCTACACCTTC. Protein: CASSPMGDRGWGYTF.

V is TRBV28 and J is TRBJ1-2; TRBD1 matches 8 bases. From germline, CDR1 is MDHEN and CDR2 SYDVKM. The CDR3 covers 15 residues. Unmatched junction bases numbered 14, after V lost 6 bases and J lost 8 bases. The CDR3 region has the DNA TGTGCCAGCAGCGCAAACCCTGACAGGGGAAGAGGCTACACCTTC. Encoded protein: CASSANPDRGRGYTF.

The V and J genes are TRBV18 and TRBJ1-1; no reliable D call. V lost 6 bases and J lost 0, with 8 bases in between. The V gene's germline CDR1 is KGHSH and CDR2 LQKENI. The CDR3 runs to 13 residues. The CDR3 nucleotides read TGTGCCAGCTCTCTACAGATGAACACTGAAGCTTTCTTT. It encodes CASSLQMNTEAFF.

This chain joins TRBV18 and TRBJ1-5; 8 bases agree with TRBD1. Germline-derived CDR1 and CDR2 are KGHSH and LQKENI. CDR3 size: 16 residues. With V trimmed by 4 bases and J by 6 bases, 11 bases remained unmatched. The CDR3 DNA reads TGTGCCAGCTCACAGGCGACAGGGGAGGGTGGTCAGCCCCAGCATTTT. It yields the protein CASSQATGEGGQPQHF.

The rearrangement links TRBV9 to TRBJ1-2; the D is unclear. V was shortened by 4 bases and J by 4 bases, with 17 bases between the two germline ends. The CDR3 is 15 residues long. Germline V gene sequence: CDR1 SGDLS, CDR2 YYNGEE. In DNA form, the CDR3 reads TGTGCCAGCAGCCCAATCACCCCAGGCGCCTATGGCTACACCTTC. It specifies CASSPITPGAYGYTF. Complete variable domain (other parts from reference TRBV9 and TRBJ1-2): DSGVTQTPKHLITATGQRVTLRCSPRSGDLSVYWYQQSLDQGLQFLIQYYNGEERAKGNILERFSAQQFPDLHSELNLSSLELGDSALYFCASSPITPGAYGYTFGSGTRLTVV.

This chain uses TRBV2 with TRBJ1-2; 7 bases agree with TRBD1. V was pared by 9 bases and J by 5 bases, with 9 bases of the junction left unmatched. The CDR3 totals 13 residues. CDR1 and CDR2 from the germline V gene are SNHLY and FYNNEI. The CDR3 here is CARQHRGLYGYTF. CDR3 nucleotides: TGTGCCAGACAGCATAGGGGGCTATATGGCTACACCTTC.

A note on this clone: At one end, the junction sequence differs from germline, possibly due to a read error. The genes are TRBV7-7 and TRBJ2-1; perhaps TRBD2 as D (7 bases). The CDR3 is made up of 15 amino acids. From germline, CDR1 is SSHAT and CDR2 FNYEAQ (reference sequence). CDR3 nucleotide sequence: TGTGCTAGCAGCTTAGAGGGGGGGCCTTACAATGAGCAGTTCTTC. It specifies CASSLEGGPYNEQFF.

This chain joins TRBV7-8 and TRBJ2-7; the match to TRBD1 covers 11 bases. Losses at the gene ends were 4 bases for V and 4 bases for J; bases not matched to a gene: 6. The CDR3 length is 15 residues. CDR1 is SGHVS and CDR2 is FQNEAQ in the germline V gene. The CDR3 spells CASSSRGQGAYEQYF. The CDR3 DNA sequence: TGTGCCAGCAGCTCCAGAGGACAGGGGGCGTACGAGCAGTACTTC.

This chain uses TRBV6-5 with TRBJ1-1; D remains unclear. CDR1 is MNHEY and CDR2 is SVGAGI in the germline V gene. The germline V and J ends were trimmed by 8 bases and 4 bases, with 17 bases remaining between them. This CDR3 contains 14 residues. The CDR3 DNA follows: TGTGCCAGCGCAACAGCCCCCCGGGGCACTGAAGCTTTCTTT. Encoded protein: CASATAPRGTEAFF.

V usage is TRBV19 and J usage is TRBJ1-2; 8 nucleotides agree with TRBD1. CDR1 is LNHDA, CDR2 SQIVND, per germline (reference sequence). Trimming cost V 1 base and J 2 bases; bases outside gene matches: 3. The CDR3 is made up of 15 amino acids. As DNA, the CDR3 is TGTGCCAGTAGTATAGCTCAGGGGGCGAACTATGGCTACACCTTC. It codes for CASSIAQGANYGYTF.

This clone was counted a few times. The chain has TRBV28 and TRBJ2-7; 7 bases are a match to TRBD2. This CDR3 is built from 15 residues. Germline CDR1 is MDHEN and CDR2 is SYDVKM. The ends lost 6 bases at V and 4 bases at J; junction bases unmatched: 12. DNA of the CDR3: TGTGCCAGCAGCACCATCACAGGCGGGAGATACGAGCAGTACTTC. It is translated as CASSTITGGRYEQYF.

The genes are TRBV9 and TRBJ2-3, with 10 positions matching TRBD2. The V segment lost 0 bases and the J segment 6 bases; nucleotides outside the gene matches: 4. From germline, CDR1 is SGDLS and CDR2 YYNGEE. CDR3 size: 15 residues. CDR3 nucleotide sequence: TGTGCCAGCAGCGTAGCTGCTAGCGGGGGCGATACGCAGTATTTT. Amino acids: CASSVAASGGDTQYF.

This rearrangement joins TRBV27 to TRBJ2-7; 14 bases line up with TRBD2. Germline-derived CDR1 and CDR2 are MNHEY and SMNVEV (reference sequence). The CDR3 has 15 amino acids. The J segment lost 4 bases and the V segment lost 5 bases, leaving 4 bases of the junction unmatched. The CDR3 reads CASSGLAGGPYEQYF. The CDR3 nucleotides read TGTGCCAGCAGTGGACTAGCGGGGGGTCCGTACGAGCAGTACTTC.

The chain links TRBV5-5 to TRBJ2-1; the match to TRBD2 covers 7 bases. The CDR3 spans 16 residues. J was trimmed by 1 base and V by 5 bases; bases with no gene match: 9. Germline assignment: CDR1 SGHKS and CDR2 YYEKEE (reference sequence). In nucleotides, the CDR3 is TGTGCCAGCAGTCCCCCTCTAGCGGCGTCCTACAATGAGCAGTTCTTC. Translation gives CASSPPLAASYNEQFF.

The chain links TRBV19 to TRBJ1-5, with a weak D call TRBD1 (6 bases). This CDR3 has 15 residues. V lost 5 bases and J lost 6, with 17 bases in between. Germline V gives CDR1 LNHDA, CDR2 SQIVND (reference sequence). In DNA, the CDR3 is TGTGCCAGTAGTCCCCCTCCGCAGGGGAGTCAGCCCCAGCATTTT. This sequence encodes CASSPPPQGSQPQHF.

V gene TRBV30 combines with J gene TRBJ1-1; D is possibly TRBD1 (5 bases). Trimming stripped 7 bases from V and 5 bases from J, with 20 bases between. The germline V gene has CDR1 GTSNPN and CDR2 SVGIG (reference sequence). This CDR3 region has 14 residues. The CDR3 region has the DNA TGTGCCTTCCGCGGGGGACGGGGGGGAACTGAAGCTTTCTTT. It specifies CAFRGGRGGTEAFF.

This clone was seen many times. The V gene is TRBV2, the J gene TRBJ2-7, with TRBD2 matching over 8 bases. Germline V gene sequence: CDR1 SNHLY, CDR2 FYNNEI. The CDR3 length is 12 residues. V lost 7 bases, J lost 4 bases, and 3 bases stayed unmatched. CDR3 DNA: TGTGCCAGCATTGCGGGGGGATACGAGCAGTACTTC. It is translated as CASIAGGYEQYF.

This chain uses TRBV5-1 with TRBJ2-2; TRBD2 agrees at 7 bases. V was clipped by 0 bases and J by 4 bases; unmatched bases: 0. The CDR3 covers 14 residues. The germline gives CDR1 SGHRS, CDR2 YFSETQ. The CDR3 loop reads CASSLGTSTGELFF. As DNA, the CDR3 is TGCGCCAGCAGCTTGGGGACTAGCACCGGGGAGCTGTTTTTT.

J is TRBJ1-3 and V is TRBV6-1; 7 nucleotides align to TRBD1. Germline lookup yields CDR1 MNHNS and CDR2 SASEGT. This CDR3 has 14 amino acids. V was clipped by 4 bases and J by 0 bases; unmatched bases: 0. The CDR3 loop reads CASSAGGSGNTIYF. CDR3 DNA: TGTGCCAGCAGTGCAGGGGGCTCTGGAAACACCATATATTTT.

The J gene is TRBJ2-5, the V gene TRBV3-1 (or the pseudogene TRBV3-2), with 11 bases identical to TRBD2. The ends lost 0 bases at V and 3 bases at J; junction bases unmatched: 6. The V gene's germline CDR1 is LGHDT and CDR2 YNNKEL (reference sequence). This CDR3 comprises 17 residues. CDR3 bases: TGTGCCAGCAGCCAAGAACTGGCGACTAGCGGGAAAGAGACCCAGTACTTC. Its protein is CASSQELATSGKETQYF.

This clone was picked up one time. The rearrangement joins TRBV27 to TRBJ2-7; 12 nucleotides agree with TRBD1. The germline gives CDR1 MNHEY, CDR2 SMNVEV (reference sequence). This CDR3 is built from 14 residues. V lost 8 bases to trimming and J lost 7 bases; unmatched junction nucleotides: 9. The CDR3 loop is CASGHGTGGREQYF. The DNA of the CDR3 is TGTGCCAGCGGACACGGGACAGGGGGCAGAGAGCAGTACTTC.

The rearrangement links TRBV19 to TRBJ1-5, with 8 bases that match TRBD1. Germline CDR1 and CDR2: LNHDA and SQIVND (reference sequence). This CDR3 is 16 amino acids long. Trimming at V came to 5 bases and at J to 7 bases, leaving 13 bases not matched to a gene. The CDR3: CASSLGTGSPSQPQHF. The CDR3 DNA reads TGTGCCAGTAGTCTCGGGACAGGCTCTCCATCCCAGCCCCAGCATTTT.

J is TRBJ2-6 and V is TRBV30, with 10 bases that match TRBD1. The CDR3 is 20 residues long. Per germline, CDR1 GTSNPN and CDR2 SVGIG (reference sequence). Unmatched junction bases numbered 14, after V lost 3 bases and J lost 0 bases. The CDR3, as DNA: TGTGCCTGGAGCGACCGAAGGCGGGACAGGGGAGTCTCTGGGGCCAACGTCCTGACTTTC. Protein: CAWSDRRRDRGVSGANVLTF.

This clone has only a few counts. The chain employs TRBV7-2 and TRBJ2-2; D may be TRBD2 (6 bases). V was cut by 8 bases and J by 13 bases, with 23 bases left in between. The CDR3 is made up of 14 amino acids. CDR1 and CDR2 from the germline V gene are SGHTA and FQGNSA. CDR3 in amino acids: CASRQVGSNSLLFF. DNA for the CDR3: TGTGCCAGCCGCCAGGTCGGGAGCAATTCTTTGCTGTTTTTT.

The rearrangement links TRBV27 to TRBJ2-3; D is unresolved. V lost 5 bases and J 7 bases, leaving 13 bases between the germline ends. Germline CDR1 is MNHEY and CDR2 is SMNVEV (reference sequence). There are 13 residues in the CDR3. The CDR3 spells CASSPPRANTQYF. The CDR3 DNA is TGTGCCAGCAGTCCACCCCGAGCAAATACGCAGTATTTT.